This T cell receptor (beta chain) was captured in a study of blood T cell repertoires in COVID-19. Germline V CDR1 and CDR2: KGHSH, LQKENI. The V and J ends lost 5 bases and 5 bases respectively, with 10 bases between them. The CDR3 runs 13 residues. Produced via immunoSEQ multiplex PCR; TCRdb's table is partial and in-frame only. The repertoire holds around 290,000 clones, 88% seen once, with approximately 1% in the top ten. This sequence joins TRBV18 and TRBJ1-5, with a weak D call TRBD1 (5 bases). The material sequenced was PBMCs or T cells enriched from blood (not recorded which). The source of this sequence is a young woman who had recovered from COVID-19. The CDR3: CASSDGDYQPQHF. The DNA for the CDR3 is TGTGCCAGCTCAGACGGGGACTATCAGCCCCAGCATTTT.